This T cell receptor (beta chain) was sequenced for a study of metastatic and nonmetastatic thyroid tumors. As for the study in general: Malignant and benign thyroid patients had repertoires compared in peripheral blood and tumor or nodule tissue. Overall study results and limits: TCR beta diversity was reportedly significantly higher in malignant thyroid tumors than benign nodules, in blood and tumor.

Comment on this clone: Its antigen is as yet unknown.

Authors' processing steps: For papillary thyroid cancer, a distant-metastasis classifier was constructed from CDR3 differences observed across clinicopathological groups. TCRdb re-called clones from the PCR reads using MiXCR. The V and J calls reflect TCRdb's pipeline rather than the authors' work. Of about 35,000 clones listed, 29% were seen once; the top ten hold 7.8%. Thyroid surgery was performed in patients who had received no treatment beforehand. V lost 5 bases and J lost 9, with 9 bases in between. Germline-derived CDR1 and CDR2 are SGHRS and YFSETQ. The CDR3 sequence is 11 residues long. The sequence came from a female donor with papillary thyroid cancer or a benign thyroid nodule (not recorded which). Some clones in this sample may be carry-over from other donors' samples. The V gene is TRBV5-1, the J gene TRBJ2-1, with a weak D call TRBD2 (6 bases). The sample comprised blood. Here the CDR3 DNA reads TGCGCCAGCAGACTGGAGGGTGAGCAGTTCTTC. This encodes CASRLEGEQFF.